The next 29 T cell receptor beta chains were all read from a single sample in a study of cytomegalovirus exposure and HLA in healthy donors. Use of 60 Vbeta and 13 Jbeta primers characterized the PCR. Sequencing was performed with immunoSEQ multiplex PCR; in TCRdb, only in-frame clones are kept and a portion is missing. The sample lists around 150,000 clones, 76% occurring once. Sequenced: PBMCs. The receptors were sampled from a man in his sixties in good health and CMV-seronegative.

This clone showed up just once. The V call is TRBV5-1, the J call TRBJ2-1, with no clear D. V was clipped by 0 bases and J by 4 bases, with 8 bases between them. The germline CDR1 and CDR2 sequences are SGHRS and YFSETQ. The CDR3 consists of 14 residues. In nucleotides, the CDR3 is TGCGCCAGCAGCTTGGGAGAGGTTTACAATGAGCAGTTCTTC. Amino acids: CASSLGEVYNEQFF.

J is TRBJ1-1 and V is TRBV5-1; TRBD1 matches at 9 bases. Per germline, CDR1 SGHRS and CDR2 YFSETQ. The CDR3 spans 14 residues. V was clipped by 5 bases and J by 4 bases; unmatched bases: 6. The CDR3 here is CASRQGAQGTEAFF. CDR3 in DNA: TGCGCCAGCAGACAGGGGGCGCAGGGCACTGAAGCTTTCTTT.

This clone was detected once. The chain couples TRBV6-1 to TRBJ1-5, with unresolved D. The germline CDR1 and CDR2 sequences are MNHNS and SASEGT. CDR3 size: 14 residues. Trimming stripped 4 bases from V and 5 bases from J, with 12 bases between. Written as DNA, the CDR3 is TGTGCCAGCAGTGTGTTGGGCACCGATCAGCCCCAGCATTTT. Protein: CASSVLGTDQPQHF.

The chain is built from TRBV27 and TRBJ2-7; TRBD1 matches 8 bases. The J segment lost 4 bases and the V segment lost 2 bases, leaving 4 bases of the junction unmatched. This CDR3 has 14 residues. The V gene's germline CDR1 is MNHEY and CDR2 SMNVEV (reference sequence). CDR3 bases: TGTGCCAGCAGTTTAGGGCAGGGGGCGTACGAGCAGTACTTC. Protein: CASSLGQGAYEQYF.

Here the CDR3 DNA reads TGTGCCAGCAGCGCAGCCCGACTCGGGGGTCGCACAGATACGCAGTATTTT. Protein product: CASSAARLGGRTDTQYF. The V and J genes are TRBV5-4 and TRBJ2-3; D perhaps matches TRBD2 (6 bases). Germline V gene lookup returns CDR1 SGHNT and CDR2 YYREEE (reference sequence). This CDR3 has 17 residues. Trimming pared 4 bases from V and 1 base from J, leaving 19 bases between.

The sample holds one count of this clone. This sequence joins TRBV6-5 and TRBJ1-4; 10 nucleotides agree with TRBD1. Germline CDR1 MNHEY, CDR2 SVGAGI. V gave up 5 bases and J gave up 5 bases; unmatched junction bases: 5. CDR3 size: 15 residues. CDR3 sequence reads: CASSRDRGGNEKLFF. Here the CDR3 DNA reads TGTGCCAGCAGTCGGGACAGGGGTGGAAATGAAAAACTGTTTTTT.

The chain carries TRBV6-5 and TRBJ2-3; 8 bases align to TRBD2. The CDR3 extends over 13 amino acids. The V gene end was trimmed by 8 bases and the J gene end by 2 bases; junction bases not matched to a gene: 3. Germline CDR1 and CDR2: MNHEY and SVGAGI. The CDR3 DNA follows: TGTGCCAGCCGGGGGGGTACCACAGATACGCAGTATTTT. Translation: CASRGGTTDTQYF.

This clone was counted a few times. V gene TRBV11-2 combines with J gene TRBJ2-3; 8 bases match TRBD2. The CDR3 totals 14 residues. V was clipped by 8 bases and J by 0 bases; unmatched bases: 4. Germline V gene lookup returns CDR1 SGHAT and CDR2 FQNNGV. The chain's CDR3 is CASRGGLSTDTQYF. The CDR3 coding sequence is TGTGCCAGCCGGGGGGGACTGAGCACAGATACGCAGTATTTT. Full variable domain (outside the CDR3, taken from reference TRBV11-2 and TRBJ2-3): EAGVAQSPRYKIIEKRQSVAFWCNPISGHATLYWYQQILGQGPKLLIQFQNNGVVDDSQLPKDRFSAERLKGVDSTLKIQPAKLEDSAVYLCASRGGLSTDTQYFGPGTRLTVL.

This chain connects TRBV21-1 to TRBJ2-1; TRBD1 is the table's D call and was not checked against the DNA. TRBV21-1 is listed as a pseudogene. The CDR3 runs to 16 residues. The CDR3 coding sequence is TGTGCCAGCAGCAAAGCGCTCAGGGGTAGCTCTAATGAGCAGTTCTTC. Its protein product is CASSKALRGSSNEQFF.

The V call is TRBV10-1, the J call TRBJ2-2; maybe TRBD2 (5 bases). V was pared by 4 bases and J by 2 bases, with 8 bases between. Germline CDR1 WNHNN, CDR2 SYGVQD (reference sequence). The CDR3 consists of 14 residues. This chain's CDR3 is CASSVRENTGELFF. CDR3 nucleotide sequence: TGCGCCAGCAGTGTTCGGGAAAACACCGGGGAGCTGTTTTTT.

This rearrangement joins TRBV7-9 to TRBJ1-1; TRBD1 matches at 9 bases. The V segment lost 4 bases and the J segment 4 bases; nucleotides outside the gene matches: 10. Germline CDR1 SEHNR, CDR2 FQNEAQ (reference sequence). CDR3 length: 16 residues. For the CDR3, the DNA is TGTGCCAGCAGCTCCTCCGGGACAGGGCTAGGCACTGAAGCTTTCTTT. Protein product: CASSSSGTGLGTEAFF.

This clone was observed a single time. This chain joins TRBV15 and TRBJ1-4; 8 bases fit TRBD1. J was trimmed by 7 bases and V by 1 base; bases with no gene match: 11. Germline loops: CDR1 LNHNV, CDR2 YYDKDF (reference sequence). CDR3 size: 17 residues. The CDR3 DNA reads as TGTGCCACCAGCAGAGGTCTTGGACAGGGTAGCTTTGAAAAACTGTTTTTT. Amino acids: CATSRGLGQGSFEKLFF.

The chain combines TRBV7-2 with TRBJ2-7; 9 bases are shared with TRBD1. The V and J ends lost 5 bases and 3 bases, in that order; junction bases with no gene match: 5. Germline-derived CDR1 and CDR2 are SGHTA and FQGNSA. This CDR3 has 14 residues. CDR3 DNA sequence: TGTGCCAGCAGCGCCGGACAGGGGTTCTACGAGCAGTACTTC. This codes for CASSAGQGFYEQYF.

V usage is TRBV28 and J usage is TRBJ2-7, with 10 bases fitting TRBD1. Germline trimming cut 6 bases from V and 3 bases from J; bases unmatched to any gene: 5. The CDR3 is made up of 14 amino acids. Germline V gene data show CDR1 as MDHEN and CDR2 as SYDVKM. The CDR3 loop reads CASRPGQGRYEQYF. The CDR3 DNA sequence: TGTGCCAGCAGACCGGGACAGGGGCGCTACGAGCAGTACTTC.

V is TRBV10-1 and J is TRBJ1-1; TRBD1 is a possible D gene (6 bases). Germline loops: CDR1 WNHNN, CDR2 SYGVQD (reference sequence). V gave up 4 bases and J gave up 0 bases, with 15 bases separating them. The CDR3 spans 16 residues. The CDR3 coding sequence is TGCGCCAGCAGTGGTACAGGGAAGGCGATGAACACTGAAGCTTTCTTT. Amino acid sequence: CASSGTGKAMNTEAFF.

This sequence joins TRBV6-6 and TRBJ2-1, with TRBD2 as a possible D gene (6 bases). The CDR3 has 15 residues. Trimming took off 2 bases at V and 4 bases at J, with 12 bases between the two ends. Looked up from germline, CDR1 is MNHNY and CDR2 is SVGAGI (reference sequence). CDR3 bases: TGTGCCAGCAGTTACGAGGTAGCGGCTTACAATGAGCAGTTCTTC. It encodes CASSYEVAAYNEQFF.

The rearrangement uses TRBV27 and TRBJ1-2, with a tentative D call TRBD1 (5 bases). Trimming took 5 bases from V and 6 from J, leaving 19 bases between them. This CDR3 has 15 residues. Germline V CDR1 and CDR2: MNHEY, SMNVEV (reference sequence). CDR3 DNA: TGTGCCAGCAGTAGGATAGCGGGGGTGTATGATGGCTACACCTTC. This translates into CASSRIAGVYDGYTF.

The gene calls are TRBV9 and TRBJ2-5; 9 nucleotides line up with TRBD2. Germline values: CDR1 SGDLS, CDR2 YYNGEE. Trimming cost V 0 bases and J 4 bases; bases outside gene matches: 4. The CDR3 is 15 residues long. The CDR3, as DNA: TGTGCCAGCAGCGTAGCGGGTAGCGGGGGAGAGACCCAGTACTTC. As protein: CASSVAGSGGETQYF.

This clone was detected only a few times. This chain joins TRBV7-2 and TRBJ2-7, with 11 nucleotides matching TRBD2. The germline gives CDR1 SGHTA, CDR2 FQGNSA. The CDR3 is 15 amino acids. V lost 5 bases to trimming and J lost 3 bases; unmatched junction nucleotides: 6. CDR3 coding DNA: TGTGCCAGCAGCGCGGGACTAGCGGCTAACTACGAGCAGTACTTC. It translates to CASSAGLAANYEQYF.

The chain combines TRBV10-1 with TRBJ2-5, with 10 bases matching TRBD2. Germline V CDR1 and CDR2: WNHNN, SYGVQD (reference sequence). V shed 5 bases, J shed 6 bases, and the junction held 3 bases outside the gene matches. The CDR3 spans 13 residues. CDR3 sequence (DNA): TGCGCCAGCAGTTCTAGCGGGAGTAAGACCCAGTACTTC. It specifies CASSSSGSKTQYF.

The table lists this clone with a few counts. This chain uses TRBV6-6 with TRBJ2-5; TRBD2 aligns across 9 bases. V gave up 5 bases and J gave up 5 bases; unmatched junction bases: 3. The germline V gene encodes CDR1 MNHNY and CDR2 SVGAGI (reference sequence). The length of the CDR3 is 13 residues. The CDR3 loop is CASSAGGRETQYF. CDR3 in DNA: TGTGCCAGCAGTGCGGGGGGGAGGGAGACCCAGTACTTC.

This clone was seen more than once but under ten times. The chain couples TRBV6-5 to TRBJ2-1; D call uncertain. Between the trimmed V and J ends, which lost 0 bases and 14 bases, there was a span of 14 bases. Germline V gives CDR1 MNHEY, CDR2 SVGAGI. CDR3 length equals 13 residues. CDR3 DNA sequence: TGTGCCAGCAGTTACTCGTCCCCTAGAAAAGAGTTCTTC. The encoded protein is CASSYSSPRKEFF.

This clone was seen more than once but under ten times. This chain joins TRBV19 and TRBJ2-7; TRBD2 aligns across 11 bases. J gave up 2 bases and V 7 bases, and 4 bases lay outside the gene matches. The CDR3 length is 14 residues. From germline, CDR1 is LNHDA and CDR2 SQIVND (reference sequence). This CDR3 reads CASKLAGETYEQYF. Written as DNA, the CDR3 is TGTGCCAGTAAACTAGCGGGAGAGACCTACGAGCAGTACTTC. The whole variable domain, filled in from reference TRBV19 and TRBJ2-7, reads DGGITQSPKYLFRKEGQNVTLSCEQNLNHDAMYWYRQDPGQGLRLIYYSQIVNDFQKGDIAEGYSVSREKKESFPLTVTSAQKNPTAFYLCASKLAGETYEQYFGPGTRLTVT.

J is TRBJ1-2 and V is TRBV19; no clear D. The V end lost 0 bases, the J end lost 6 bases, and 11 bases lay between the germline ends. Per germline, CDR1 LNHDA and CDR2 SQIVND (reference sequence). This CDR3 has 14 residues. CDR3 nucleotides: TGTGCCAGTAGTATAGAAGTATTATCGGATGGCTACACCTTC. This sequence encodes CASSIEVLSDGYTF.

This clone was observed a few times. This chain joins TRBV7-9 and TRBJ2-1; the match to TRBD1 covers 9 bases. Germline loops: CDR1 SEHNR, CDR2 FQNEAQ (reference sequence). V gave up 1 base and J gave up 13 bases; unmatched junction bases: 5. The CDR3 covers 13 residues. The CDR3 bases are TGTGCCAGCAGCTTAGAACGGGACAGGGCACAGTTCTTC. The encoded protein is CASSLERDRAQFF.

The chain couples TRBV5-1 to TRBJ2-7; D is unclear. Germline V gene lookup returns CDR1 SGHRS and CDR2 YFSETQ. The CDR3 has 14 amino acids. V was trimmed by 0 bases and J by 2 bases, leaving 9 bases between them. The CDR3 DNA follows: TGCGCCAGCAGCTTGGGACTTATGCCCTACGAGCAGTACTTC. It codes for CASSLGLMPYEQYF.

The V gene is TRBV9, the J gene TRBJ2-1; D remains ambiguous. Germline V gene data show CDR1 as SGDLS and CDR2 as YYNGEE. This CDR3 comprises 14 residues. Trimming shortened V by 2 bases and J by 3 bases, and 9 bases separated the two germline ends. The CDR3: CASSVGGSYNEQFF. CDR3 bases: TGTGCCAGCAGCGTCGGCGGTAGCTACAATGAGCAGTTCTTC.

This sequence joins TRBV5-5 and TRBJ2-5; 8 bases line up with TRBD1. The V segment lost 1 base and the J segment 8 bases; nucleotides outside the gene matches: 4. CDR1 is SGHKS and CDR2 is YYEKEE in the germline V gene (reference sequence). The CDR3 consists of 13 residues. CDR3 residues: CASSLWTGFTQYF. CDR3 DNA sequence: TGTGCCAGCAGCTTGTGGACAGGGTTTACCCAGTACTTC.

This clone is a singleton in its sample. The chain couples TRBV28 to TRBJ2-6; D unclear. The CDR3 runs to 13 residues. V was cut by 5 bases and J by 4 bases, with 6 bases left in between. Germline V gene lookup returns CDR1 MDHEN and CDR2 SYDVKM. In nucleotides, the CDR3 is TGTGCCAGCAGTACAGCAGGGGCCAACGTCCTGACTTTC. It translates to CASSTAGANVLTF.